One sample yielded the 2 T cell receptor beta chains listed below, sequenced in a study of shared clonotypes between healthy human individuals. TCRdb's table, derived via immunoSEQ multiplex PCR, lists solely in-frame clones and lacks some. The profile shows 2 million to 2.5 million clones, about 94% of them singletons. What was sequenced was naive CD4+ T cells sorted from blood. As to subset: CD45RA+ positively selected. These TCRs come from a man aged 18 to 29 in good health.

This chain connects TRBV5-4 to TRBJ2-2; 8 bases align to TRBD1. Germline-derived CDR1 and CDR2 are SGHNT and YYREEE (reference sequence). Losses at the gene ends were 3 bases for V and 4 bases for J; bases not matched to a gene: 8. This CDR3 contains 16 residues. The CDR3 bases are TGTGCCAGCAGCTCCCGACAGGGGATAGCCACCGGGGAGCTGTTTTTT. Residues: CASSSRQGIATGELFF.

This clone was recorded only once. The chain employs TRBV20-1 and TRBJ2-3; D is undetermined. Germline V gene lookup returns CDR1 DFQATT and CDR2 SNEGSKA (reference sequence). V lost 5 bases to trimming and J lost 5 bases, with 8 bases between them. The CDR3 contains 11 residues. The CDR3 nucleotides are TGCAGTGCTCTGCTCTTAGATACGCAGTATTTT. Its protein product is CSALLLDTQYF.